This TCR beta chain was retrieved from a study of beta chain features in type 1 diabetes. General study findings and limits: The naive, central memory and Treg TCRB repertoires looked more alike in patients than they did in healthy donors. VDJ junctions from type 1 diabetes patients carried fewer insertions and larger deletions.

This clone came up a few times. Its antigen is undetermined. The authors reverse transcribed all of the isolated RNA, so sequencing captured expressed TCRB transcripts. Clones were read by immunoSEQ multiplex PCR, and TCRdb kept only the in-frame ones, dropping some. The sample lists about 360,000 clones; around 12% were seen once. Sequenced material: naive CD4+ T cells from blood. This receptor was obtained from a man aged 18 to 30 in good health.

CDR3 DNA sequence: TGCAGCGTTGACCCCGGGACTAGCGGCTACGAGCAGTACTTC. Amino acid sequence: CSVDPGTSGYEQYF. V and J are TRBV29-1 and TRBJ2-7; the match to TRBD2 covers 11 bases. CDR3 length equals 14 residues. Losses at the gene ends were 3 bases for V and 3 bases for J; bases not matched to a gene: 4. Germline V gene sequence: CDR1 SQVTM, CDR2 ANQGSEA.